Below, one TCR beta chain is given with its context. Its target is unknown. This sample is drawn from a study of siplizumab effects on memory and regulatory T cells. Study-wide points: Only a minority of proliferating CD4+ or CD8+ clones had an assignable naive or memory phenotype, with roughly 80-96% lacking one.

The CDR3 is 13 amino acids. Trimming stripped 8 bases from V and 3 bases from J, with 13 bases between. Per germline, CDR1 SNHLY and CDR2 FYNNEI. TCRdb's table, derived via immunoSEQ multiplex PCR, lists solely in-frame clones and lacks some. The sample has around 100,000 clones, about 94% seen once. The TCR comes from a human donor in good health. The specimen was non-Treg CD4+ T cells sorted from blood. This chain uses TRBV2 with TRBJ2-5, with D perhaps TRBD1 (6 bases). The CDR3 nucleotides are TGTGCCAGCTGCCGGGACACCGAAGAGACCCAGTACTTC. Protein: CASCRDTEETQYF.